This TCR beta chain comes out of a study of T cell repertoires in cytomegalovirus infection. A single record per CDR3 protein comes from TCRdb applying MiXCR to the reads. The sample has about 770,000 distinct CDR3 sequences, about 29% seen once. As to this clonotype: The target antigen is unknown.

Per the germline V gene, CDR1 is SGHVT and CDR2 is SQSDAQ. The CDR3 has 13 amino acids. The V end lost 5 bases, the J end lost 8 bases, and 15 bases lay between the germline ends. The sequence came from a human donor in good health (CMV status not recorded). Some clones in this sample may be carry-over from other donors' samples. The chain recombines TRBV7-4 with TRBJ1-2; tentatively, D is TRBD1 (6 bases). This specimen consisted of cultured CD8+ T cells from PBMCs, obtained from culture after CMV antigen stimulation. CDR3 DNA: TGTGCCAGCAGCATTGACAGGTCGAGGGGCTACACCTTC. It is translated as CASSIDRSRGYTF.